Each of the 19 T cell receptor beta chains below was sequenced from the same sample in a study of ipilimumab plus nivolumab after autologous stem cell transplantation. Only in-frame clones appear in the TCRdb table, and some are missing; sequencing was by immunoSEQ multiplex PCR. The table has more than 9,000 clones, about 70% seen once. The sample in question was PBMCs, obtained in a trial of ipilimumab plus nivolumab as post-transplant consolidation. The receptor set was obtained from a female donor with multiple myeloma.

In its sample, this clone ranks as medium-sized. The same CDR3 is also encoded by other DNA sequences in this sample. CDR3 protein: CASSSVRDRSYEQYF. The CDR3 nucleotides are TGTGCCAGCAGCTCAGTAAGGGACAGATCCTACGAGCAGTACTTC. The J gene is TRBJ2-7, the V gene TRBV7-9; TRBD1 aligns across 7 bases. Per germline, CDR1 SEHNR and CDR2 FQNEAQ (reference sequence). The V gene end was trimmed by 4 bases and the J gene end by 1 base; junction bases not matched to a gene: 7. CDR3 length: 15 amino acids.

CDR3 DNA: TGTGCCAGCAGCTCACACGGGGCCTTTACGAGCACTGAAGCTTTCTTT. Protein: CASSSHGAFTSTEAFF. The V gene is TRBV11-3, the J gene TRBJ1-1; possible D gene TRBD1, 5 bases. Germline CDR1 reads SGHNT; CDR2 reads YENEEA. V was trimmed by 4 bases and J by 4 bases, leaving 19 bases between them. CDR3 size: 16 residues.

The chain uses TRBV7-8 and TRBJ2-4; the D gene is possibly TRBD1 (5 bases). V dropped 4 bases and J dropped 0 bases, with 13 bases sitting between them. The CDR3 has 16 residues. Germline V gene data show CDR1 as SGHVS and CDR2 as FQNEAQ. The CDR3 protein is CASSWTRVLAKNIQYF. The CDR3 DNA reads as TGTGCCAGCAGCTGGACCAGGGTACTAGCCAAAAACATTCAGTACTTC.

This chain joins TRBV4-3 and TRBJ2-7, with no clear D. This CDR3 is 13 amino acids long. V gave up 1 base and J gave up 3 bases, with 7 bases separating them. Per the germline V gene, CDR1 is LGHNA and CDR2 is YSLEER. CDR3 loop: CASSQVLGYEQYF. The DNA of the CDR3 is TGCGCCAGCAGCCAAGTCCTAGGCTACGAGCAGTACTTC.

This chain links TRBV19 with TRBJ2-6; TRBD1 matches 9 bases. Per the germline V gene, CDR1 is LNHDA and CDR2 is SQIVND (reference sequence). The J segment lost 0 bases and the V segment lost 5 bases, leaving 11 bases of the junction unmatched. The CDR3 is 19 amino acids. CDR3 DNA: TGTGCCAGTAGTGTCTCCCGGGACAGGGCGCGCTCTGGGGCCAACGTCCTGACTTTC. Protein: CASSVSRDRARSGANVLTF.

J is TRBJ2-5 and V is TRBV18; D possibly corresponds to TRBD2 (6 bases). Trimming left V 2 bases short and J 5 bases short, with 12 bases between. The CDR3 loop spans 14 amino acids. CDR1 and CDR2 (germline): KGHSH, LQKENI. The CDR3 DNA reads TGTGCCAGCTCACCATCCGGGAGCTGGGAGACCCAGTACTTC. It is translated as CASSPSGSWETQYF.

The chain joins TRBV19 to TRBJ1-1; a weak D match, TRBD1 (5 bases). The germline gives CDR1 LNHDA, CDR2 SQIVND (reference sequence). Trimming took off 5 bases at V and 10 bases at J, with 11 bases between the two ends. The CDR3 is 11 residues long. Written as DNA, the CDR3 is TGTGCCAGTAGTCAGGGAAACGGAGCTTTCTTT. Protein sequence: CASSQGNGAFF.

V and J are TRBV6-1 and TRBJ1-1; 8 bases are a match to TRBD1. The CDR3 has 16 residues. With V trimmed by 5 bases and J by 1 base, 9 bases remained unmatched. CDR1 is MNHNS, CDR2 SASEGT, per germline. CDR3 bases: TGTGCCAGCAGTAAAGGACCAGGACAGGGGAACACTGAAGCTTTCTTT. It translates to CASSKGPGQGNTEAFF.

This clone was observed once. The chain recombines TRBV7-2 with TRBJ2-5; 7 nucleotides align to TRBD1. The CDR3 is 16 residues long. The trim removed 1 base at V and 5 bases at J, leaving 10 bases unmatched. Germline V gene lookup returns CDR1 SGHTA and CDR2 FQGNSA. DNA of the CDR3: TGTGCCAGCAGCTTAGGAACGAGGGGGCGCGAGGAGACCCAGTACTTC. This gives the protein CASSLGTRGREETQYF.

The chain has TRBV27 and TRBJ2-2; D possibly uses TRBD1 or TRBD2 (5 bases each). In germline, CDR1 is MNHEY, CDR2 SMNVEV (reference sequence). CDR3 size: 15 residues. V lost 5 bases, J lost 1 base, and 11 bases lay in between. The CDR3 loop reads CASSPGRWNTGELFF. The CDR3, as DNA: TGTGCCAGCAGTCCGGGACGGTGGAACACCGGGGAGCTGTTTTTT.

The chain has TRBV2 and TRBJ2-3; D is unclear. Trimming shortened V by 4 bases and J by 0 bases, and 8 bases separated the two germline ends. The V gene's germline CDR1 is SNHLY and CDR2 FYNNEI. The CDR3 is made up of 14 amino acids. The DNA of the CDR3 is TGTGCCAGCAGTGGACGTACTAGCACAGATACGCAGTATTTT. Translated, it gives CASSGRTSTDTQYF.

This chain joins TRBV2 and TRBJ1-2; D unresolved. The V end lost 6 bases, the J end lost 8 bases, and 16 bases lay between the germline ends. The germline CDR1 and CDR2 sequences are SNHLY and FYNNEI. The CDR3 covers 13 residues. The CDR3: CASRPDAEVGYTF. The CDR3 coding sequence is TGTGCCAGCAGGCCCGATGCGGAAGTGGGCTACACCTTC.

The genes are TRBV2 and TRBJ2-2; perhaps TRBD1 as D (6 bases). Trimming took off 3 bases at V and 4 bases at J, with 9 bases between the two ends. Looked up from germline, CDR1 is SNHLY and CDR2 is FYNNEI. This CDR3 comprises 14 residues. Written as DNA, the CDR3 is TGTGCCAGCAGTGATTGGGGGCGCACCGGGGAGCTGTTTTTT. It encodes CASSDWGRTGELFF.

V usage is TRBV7-3 and J usage is TRBJ2-3; D is undetermined. The V end lost 5 bases, the J end lost 1 base, and 10 bases lay between the germline ends. This CDR3 contains 14 residues. Germline CDR1 reads SGHTA; CDR2 reads FQGTGA. Here the CDR3 reads CASSPGGGTDTQYF. CDR3 nucleotide sequence: TGTGCCAGCAGCCCAGGCGGTGGCACAGATACGCAGTATTTT.

The chain combines TRBV11-3 with TRBJ1-3; 10 bases are a match to TRBD1. The V gene end was trimmed by 4 bases and the J gene end by 4 bases; junction bases not matched to a gene: 4. CDR1 is SGHNT and CDR2 is YENEEA in the germline V gene. The CDR3 totals 15 residues. The CDR3 loop is CASSSGQGEGNTIYF. The CDR3 coding sequence is TGTGCCAGCAGCTCAGGACAGGGGGAAGGAAACACCATATATTTT. The full variable domain, its missing parts supplied by reference TRBV11-3 and TRBJ1-3, is EAGVVQSPRYKIIEKKQPVAFWCNPISGHNTLYWYLQNLGQGPELLIRYENEEAVDDSQLPKDRFSAERLKGVDSTLKIQPAELGDSAVYLCASSSGQGEGNTIYFGEGSWLTVV.

V gene TRBV7-3 combines with J gene TRBJ1-5, with D unresolved. V was shortened by 3 bases and J by 3 bases, with 9 bases between the two germline ends. The CDR3 contains 14 residues. Looked up from germline, CDR1 is SGHTA and CDR2 is FQGTGA. CDR3 protein: CASSLGGVNQPQHF. In nucleotides, the CDR3 is TGTGCCAGCAGCTTGGGCGGTGTCAATCAGCCCCAGCATTTT.

V and J are TRBV2 and TRBJ2-7; tentatively, D is TRBD1 (6 bases). The CDR3 runs to 12 residues. With 9 bases removed from V and 5 bases from J, the gap between germline ends came to 14 bases. The germline V gene has CDR1 SNHLY and CDR2 FYNNEI. CDR3 DNA sequence: TGTGCCAGTGTCGGACAGTTCCACGAGCAGTACTTC. It is translated as CASVGQFHEQYF.

Of note for this clone: This sample also contains other DNA sequences that code for the same CDR3. This chain joins TRBV27 and TRBJ2-3; D is unresolved. The length of the CDR3 is 12 residues. V was clipped by 3 bases and J by 4 bases, with 5 bases between them. In germline, CDR1 is MNHEY, CDR2 SMNVEV (reference sequence). Written as DNA, the CDR3 is TGTGCCAGCAGTTTGCCCGCAGATACGCAGTATTTT. This encodes CASSLPADTQYF.

V usage is TRBV27 and J usage is TRBJ2-1, with D uncertain. Germline V gene sequence: CDR1 MNHEY, CDR2 SMNVEV (reference sequence). Trimming took off 0 bases at V and 8 bases at J, with 8 bases between the two ends. The length of the CDR3 is 13 residues. CDR3 sequence (DNA): TGTGCCAGCAGTTTATCGGAGAAGTATGAGCAGTTCTTC. Encoded protein: CASSLSEKYEQFF.